These 10 T cell receptor beta chains came from one sample sequenced in a study of regulatory T cells. Study results and limitations: In CD3G-deficient patients, conventional CD4+ T cells were enriched for hydrophobic CDR3 residues at positions 6 and 7.

The primer mix had 52 TRBV and 13 TRBJ primers. The data were produced by immunoSEQ multiplex PCR, yet TCRdb's version contains in-frame clones alone and is incomplete. Of about 28,000 clones in the sample, around 90% were seen once. For these receptors, no antigen is known. Sequences were obtained from conventional CD4+ T cells sorted from blood. The receptors were sampled from a person aged 18-30 years with CD3G deficiency.

The chain has TRBV6-1 and TRBJ1-2; 7 bases match TRBD1. There are 13 residues in the CDR3. The V and J ends lost 6 bases and 4 bases, in that order; junction bases with no gene match: 5. The V gene's germline CDR1 is MNHNS and CDR2 SASEGT. This CDR3 reads CASRDTGVYGYTF. CDR3 nucleotide sequence: TGTGCCAGCAGAGATACAGGGGTCTATGGCTACACCTTC.

V gene TRBV27 combines with J gene TRBJ1-6; D unclear. The CDR3 covers 13 residues. V gave up 2 bases and J gave up 7 bases, with 6 bases separating them. Germline V gene lookup returns CDR1 MNHEY and CDR2 SMNVEV (reference sequence). CDR3: CASSLGPNSPLHF. CDR3 DNA: TGTGCCAGCAGTTTAGGGCCCAATTCACCCCTCCACTTT.

The chain carries TRBV7-9 and TRBJ2-3; D may be TRBD2 (6 bases). Germline CDR1 and CDR2: SEHNR and FQNEAQ (reference sequence). CDR3 length equals 14 residues. The V end was cut by 8 bases, the J end by 0 bases, with 12 bases between. The CDR3 bases are TGTGCCAGCTCGAGAGCGGGTAGCACAGATACGCAGTATTTT. Translated, it gives CASSRAGSTDTQYF. The entire variable domain, with the rest obtained from reference TRBV7-9 and TRBJ2-3, is as follows: DTGVSQNPRHKITKRGQNVTFRCDPISEHNRLYWYRQTLGQGPEFLTYFQNEAQLEKSRLLSDRFSAERPKGSFSTLEIQRTEQGDSAMYLCASSRAGSTDTQYFGPGTRLTVL.

V gene TRBV5-1 combines with J gene TRBJ2-1, with TRBD2 identical over 8 bases. The CDR3 length is 15 residues. The junction had 6 bases not matched to a gene; V was cut back by 2 bases and J by 5 bases. The germline gives CDR1 SGHRS, CDR2 YFSETQ. The CDR3 loop reads CASSLFGGRNNEQFF. DNA for the CDR3: TGCGCCAGCAGCTTATTTGGCGGGAGGAACAATGAGCAGTTCTTC. The full variable domain, with the rest looked up from reference TRBV5-1 and TRBJ2-1, is KAGVTQTPRYLIKTRGQQVTLSCSPISGHRSVSWYQQTPGQGLQFLFEYFSETQRNKGNFPGRFSGRQFSNSRSEMNVSTLELGDSALYLCASSLFGGRNNEQFFGPGTRLTVL.

There are a few counts of this clone. This rearrangement joins TRBV18 to TRBJ1-2; D is possibly TRBD1 (5 bases). Germline CDR1 KGHSH, CDR2 LQKENI. There are 13 residues in the CDR3. V shed 4 bases and J shed 8 bases, with 14 bases lying between them. CDR3 sequence reads: CASSQRDDLGYTF. The CDR3 DNA is TGTGCCAGCTCACAGAGGGACGACCTAGGCTACACCTTC.

This clone was observed once. The chain couples TRBV5-6 to TRBJ2-5, with D uncertain. This CDR3 is 13 amino acids long. Germline V lookup: CDR1 SGHDT, CDR2 YYEEEE. V lost 2 bases and J 4 bases, leaving 9 bases between the germline ends. For the CDR3, the DNA is TGTGCCAGCAGCTTTGGGGTTCGAGAGACCCAGTACTTC. Its translation is CASSFGVRETQYF.

This chain joins TRBV4-1 and TRBJ2-3; D unresolved. The CDR3 is 18 residues long. Trimming removed 2 bases from V and 2 bases from J, with 20 bases in between. Germline assignment: CDR1 MGHRA and CDR2 YSYEKL. The CDR3 nucleotides read TGCGCCAGCAGCCAATATACGAGATTTGGGCATTCCACAGATACGCAGTATTTT. Translated: CASSQYTRFGHSTDTQYF.

The rearrangement uses TRBV6-1 and TRBJ1-3; D remains unclear. CDR1 is MNHNS, CDR2 SASEGT, per germline. The CDR3 covers 16 residues. V shed 4 bases and J shed 1 base, with 14 bases lying between them. For the CDR3, the DNA is TGTGCCAGCAGTGCCCTAGGATACTTTTCTGGAAACACCATATATTTT. Translating it yields CASSALGYFSGNTIYF.

V gene TRBV7-9 combines with J gene TRBJ2-2; TRBD1 matches 8 bases. The CDR3 runs 15 residues. CDR1 is SEHNR and CDR2 is FQNEAQ in the germline V gene (reference sequence). The J segment lost 1 base and the V segment lost 8 bases, leaving 6 bases of the junction unmatched. The CDR3 DNA reads TGTGCCAGCCCCTGGGACAGGTTGAACACCGGGGAGCTGTTTTTT. It is translated as CASPWDRLNTGELFF.

The rearrangement links TRBV11-2 to TRBJ2-7; D remains ambiguous. V was pared by 1 base and J by 0 bases, with 7 bases between. Germline V gene data show CDR1 as SGHAT and CDR2 as FQNNGV. This CDR3 is 14 amino acids long. In nucleotides, the CDR3 is TGTGCCAGCAGCTTAGTCGGTTACTCCTACGAGCAGTACTTC. Its protein is CASSLVGYSYEQYF.